The present entry profiles one T cell receptor beta chain with its context. Sequenced by immunoSEQ multiplex PCR; TCRdb stores in-frame clones only, minus some. The repertoire holds approximately 100,000 clones, with 90% to 95% as singletons. Germline V gives CDR1 SGHDN, CDR2 FVKESK. The V gene end was trimmed by 1 base and the J gene end by 8 bases; junction bases not matched to a gene: 14. The CDR3 is 18 residues long. This record comes from a study of T cell responses to AZD1222 COVID-19 vaccine. Source: peripheral blood, taken on day 0 of AZD1222 vaccination. The rearrangement joins TRBV14 to TRBJ1-6; 7 nucleotides line up with TRBD1. The sequence was collected from an adult in good health. CDR3 coding DNA: TGTGCCAGCAGCCAAGCCGTGGGACAGTGGACACCGGATTCACCCCTCCACTTT. This gives the protein CASSQAVGQWTPDSPLHF.